These 20 T cell receptor beta chains share one sample of origin, sequenced in a study of blood T cell repertoires in COVID-19. The table came from immunoSEQ multiplex PCR; TCRdb's copy has only in-frame clones and leaves some out. The sample shows 200,000 to 250,000 clones, around nine tenths of them seen only once. Sequencing input: PBMCs or T cells enriched from blood (not recorded which). Every receptor here comes from a woman aged 18-29 years who had recovered from COVID-19.

V is TRBV28 and J is TRBJ2-3, with TRBD2 identical over 8 bases. This CDR3 has 16 residues. J gave up 2 bases and V 6 bases, and 10 bases lay outside the gene matches. CDR1 and CDR2 (germline): MDHEN, SYDVKM. This CDR3 reads CASSPQLAAVTDTQYF. CDR3 sequence (DNA): TGTGCCAGCAGCCCCCAACTAGCGGCGGTCACAGATACGCAGTATTTT. The full variable domain, rest sourced from reference TRBV28 and TRBJ2-3, is DVKVTQSSRYLVKRTGEKVFLECVQDMDHENMFWYRQDPGLGLRLIYFSYDVKMKEKGDIPEGYSVSREKKERFSLILESASTNQTSMYLCASSPQLAAVTDTQYFGPGTRLTVL.

This sequence joins TRBV28 and TRBJ1-4; D is unresolved. The CDR3 totals 13 residues. Trimming took 6 bases from V and 8 from J, leaving 13 bases between them. Germline V gene sequence: CDR1 MDHEN, CDR2 SYDVKM. The CDR3 reads CASSSPGEEKLFF. As DNA, the CDR3 is TGTGCCAGCAGCTCCCCCGGGGAGGAAAAACTGTTTTTT.

V usage is TRBV5-1 and J usage is TRBJ2-7; TRBD1 is a possible D gene (5 bases). There are 14 residues in the CDR3. The germline gives CDR1 SGHRS, CDR2 YFSETQ. V lost 2 bases to trimming and J lost 4 bases, with 13 bases between them. CDR3 sequence reads: CASSLVGAEYEQYF. In DNA, the CDR3 is TGCGCCAGCAGCTTAGTTGGGGCAGAATACGAGCAGTACTTC.

This clone came up a few times. The CDR3, as DNA: TGTGCCACCAGCTCCCGAACCACAGGGGCGACCCTCCACTTT. Amino acid sequence: CATSSRTTGATLHF. The V and J genes are TRBV15 and TRBJ1-6; 7 bases match TRBD1. The junction had 12 bases not matched to a gene; V was cut back by 5 bases and J by 14 bases. CDR3 length: 14 amino acids. CDR1 is LNHNV, CDR2 YYDKDF, per germline (reference sequence).

The chain recombines TRBV2 with TRBJ1-2, with 7 bases matching TRBD1. Germline lookup yields CDR1 SNHLY and CDR2 FYNNEI. This CDR3 contains 15 residues. Unmatched junction bases numbered 15, after V lost 6 bases and J lost 8 bases. Here the CDR3 reads CASSKQGSDLGGYTF. The DNA for the CDR3 is TGTGCCAGCAGCAAACAGGGGAGCGACTTAGGAGGCTACACCTTC.

This chain connects TRBV2 to TRBJ2-3, with 11 bases aligning to TRBD2. V trimming: 4 bases; J trimming: 1 base; junction bases outside the gene matches: 7. Germline V gene sequence: CDR1 SNHLY, CDR2 FYNNEI. The CDR3 is 17 amino acids. CDR3 sequence: CASSASGRWGGTDTQYF. CDR3 DNA: TGTGCCAGCAGTGCTAGCGGGAGGTGGGGGGGCACAGATACGCAGTATTTT.

This clone was observed a single time. This chain connects TRBV28 to TRBJ2-3; 8 nucleotides match TRBD2. The CDR3 has 13 residues. V lost 9 bases, J lost 4 bases, and 6 bases stayed unmatched. The germline gives CDR1 MDHEN, CDR2 SYDVKM. CDR3 residues: CASSSGSSDTQYF. CDR3 sequence (DNA): TGTGCCAGTTCGAGCGGGAGCTCAGATACGCAGTATTTT.

The chain is built from TRBV5-1 and TRBJ1-1, with 9 bases fitting TRBD1. The V gene end was trimmed by 2 bases and the J gene end by 1 base; junction bases not matched to a gene: 9. Germline values: CDR1 SGHRS, CDR2 YFSETQ. CDR3 length: 17 amino acids. CDR3 region: CASSFRDREHRNTEAFF. The CDR3 coding sequence is TGCGCCAGCAGCTTCCGGGACAGGGAACACCGGAACACTGAAGCTTTCTTT.

CDR3 coding DNA: TGTGCCAGTAGGACGGGTGCTAATGAAAAACTGTTTTTT. Its translation: CASRTGANEKLFF. This chain links TRBV19 with TRBJ1-4; D is undetermined. CDR1 and CDR2 (germline): LNHDA, SQIVND (reference sequence). The CDR3 extends over 13 amino acids. The V end lost 6 bases, the J end lost 3 bases, and 8 bases lay between the germline ends.

This clone was recorded only once. The rearrangement uses TRBV5-1 and TRBJ1-1; D unresolved. CDR3 length: 13 amino acids. Per germline, CDR1 SGHRS and CDR2 YFSETQ. The V end was cut by 2 bases, the J end by 1 base, with 6 bases between. This chain's CDR3 is CASSFGKNTEAFF. CDR3 sequence (DNA): TGCGCCAGCAGCTTCGGTAAGAACACTGAAGCTTTCTTT.

This CDR3 is CASSPGQVQETQYF. CDR3 nucleotides: TGCGCCAGCAGCCCGGGACAGGTTCAAGAGACCCAGTACTTC. V and J are TRBV5-1 and TRBJ2-5; 8 bases map to TRBD1. The CDR3 contains 14 residues. Germline-derived CDR1 and CDR2 are SGHRS and YFSETQ. Trimming at V came to 4 bases and at J to 2 bases, leaving 4 bases not matched to a gene. Full variable domain (remainder filled in from reference TRBV5-1 and TRBJ2-5): KAGVTQTPRYLIKTRGQQVTLSCSPISGHRSVSWYQQTPGQGLQFLFEYFSETQRNKGNFPGRFSGRQFSNSRSEMNVSTLELGDSALYLCASSPGQVQETQYFGPGTRLLVL.

The rearrangement uses TRBV5-6 and TRBJ1-4, with no clear D. The CDR3 runs to 13 residues. Germline loops: CDR1 SGHDT, CDR2 YYEEEE. Trimming removed 1 base at V and 8 bases at J, with 9 bases between. DNA for the CDR3: TGTGCCAGCAGCTTGTGGGCATGGGAAAAACTGTTTTTT. This encodes CASSLWAWEKLFF. The full variable domain, in which reference TRBV5-6 and TRBJ1-4 provide the parts outside the CDR3, is DAGVTQSPTHLIKTRGQQVTLRCSPKSGHDTVSWYQQALGQGPQFIFQYYEEEERQRGNFPDRFSGHQFPNYSSELNVNALLLGDSALYLCASSLWAWEKLFFGSGTQLSVL.

A word on this clone: Other DNA sequences of this sample code for an identical CDR3. The chain recombines TRBV7-8 with TRBJ1-5; D gene unclear. Trimming took off 0 bases at V and 1 base at J, with 10 bases between the two ends. Germline values: CDR1 SGHVS, CDR2 FQNEAQ. The CDR3 loop spans 16 amino acids. DNA for the CDR3: TGTGCCAGCAGCTTAGCACGCTTTCGGAGCAATCAGCCCCAGCATTTT. Protein sequence: CASSLARFRSNQPQHF.

For the CDR3, the DNA is TGTGCCAGCAGCGCCGGAGGGGCTAGCGGGGGGCCGGGCTACGAGCAGTACTTC. Translating it yields CASSAGGASGGPGYEQYF. The rearrangement uses TRBV9 and TRBJ2-7; 11 bases fit TRBD2. This CDR3 is 18 amino acids long. Unmatched junction bases numbered 14, after V lost 3 bases and J lost 3 bases. Germline V gives CDR1 SGDLS, CDR2 YYNGEE.

This clone has a single count. This rearrangement joins TRBV2 to TRBJ2-2; 7 positions match TRBD2. The J segment lost 5 bases and the V segment lost 7 bases, leaving 4 bases of the junction unmatched. The CDR3 runs to 13 residues. CDR1 is SNHLY and CDR2 is FYNNEI in the germline V gene. CDR3 amino acids: CASTLAATGELFF. CDR3 nucleotide sequence: TGTGCCAGCACCCTAGCGGCTACCGGGGAGCTGTTTTTT. Filled out from reference TRBV2 and TRBJ2-2, the complete variable domain reads EPEVTQTPSHQVTQMGQEVILRCVPISNHLYFYWYRQILGQKVEFLVSFYNNEISEKSEIFDDQFSVERPDGSNFTLKIRSTKLEDSAMYFCASTLAATGELFFGEGSRLTVL.

The sample holds one count of this clone. The DNA for the CDR3 is TGTGCCAGCAGCTTAGTTTGGGGCGAAGATACGCAGTATTTT. It encodes CASSLVWGEDTQYF. This chain uses TRBV11-2 with TRBJ2-3; perhaps TRBD1 as D (5 bases). The germline gives CDR1 SGHAT, CDR2 FQNNGV. V lost 1 base to trimming and J lost 5 bases, with 10 bases between them. CDR3 length: 14 amino acids. Full variable domain (remainder filled in from reference TRBV11-2 and TRBJ2-3): EAGVAQSPRYKIIEKRQSVAFWCNPISGHATLYWYQQILGQGPKLLIQFQNNGVVDDSQLPKDRFSAERLKGVDSTLKIQPAKLEDSAVYLCASSLVWGEDTQYFGPGTRLTVL.

V and J are TRBV6-5 and TRBJ1-2; no clear D. The CDR3 covers 11 residues. V was trimmed by 11 bases and J by 5 bases, leaving 12 bases between them. The germline gives CDR1 MNHEY, CDR2 SVGAGI. CDR3 in amino acids: CAVGLEYGYTF. Written as DNA, the CDR3 is TGTGCCGTAGGCCTGGAGTATGGCTACACCTTC.

The chain joins TRBV27 to TRBJ2-2; perhaps TRBD2 as D (5 bases). V lost 6 bases, J lost 4 bases, and 12 bases lay in between. Germline-derived CDR1 and CDR2 are MNHEY and SMNVEV (reference sequence). The CDR3 contains 14 residues. CDR3 nucleotides: TGTGCCAGCAGAATAGGGAGCGGCACCGGGGAGCTGTTTTTT. This codes for CASRIGSGTGELFF.

The chain has TRBV7-8 and TRBJ1-2; D ambiguous. From germline, CDR1 is SGHVS and CDR2 FQNEAQ. Trimming took off 5 bases at V and 6 bases at J, with 13 bases between the two ends. This CDR3 contains 13 residues. CDR3 sequence reads: CASSPITGNGYTF. The CDR3 region has the DNA TGTGCCAGCAGCCCCATTACGGGAAATGGCTACACCTTC.

V gene TRBV12-3 or TRBV12-4 combines with J gene TRBJ2-1; 7 nucleotides match TRBD2. The CDR3 contains 13 residues. After removal of 8 bases from V and 3 bases from J, the junction contained 4 bases not matched to a gene. The CDR3: CASGGLLYNEQFF. CDR3 coding DNA: TGTGCCAGCGGGGGACTACTCTACAATGAGCAGTTCTTC.